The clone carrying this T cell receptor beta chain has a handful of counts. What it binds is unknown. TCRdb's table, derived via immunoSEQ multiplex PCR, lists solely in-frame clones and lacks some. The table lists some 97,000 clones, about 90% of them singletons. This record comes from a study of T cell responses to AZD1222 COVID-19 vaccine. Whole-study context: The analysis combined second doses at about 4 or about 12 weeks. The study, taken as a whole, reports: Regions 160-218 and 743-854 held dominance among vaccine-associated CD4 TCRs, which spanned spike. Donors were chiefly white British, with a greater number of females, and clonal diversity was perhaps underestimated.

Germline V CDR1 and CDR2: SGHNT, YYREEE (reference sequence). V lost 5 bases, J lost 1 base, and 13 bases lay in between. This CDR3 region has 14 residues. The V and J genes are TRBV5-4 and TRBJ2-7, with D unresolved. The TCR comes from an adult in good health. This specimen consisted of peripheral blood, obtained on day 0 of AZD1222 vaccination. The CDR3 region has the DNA TGTGCCAGCAGGAGTGGCGCGACGTCCTACGAGCAGTACTTC. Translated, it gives CASRSGATSYEQYF.